What follows is one T cell receptor beta chain and its context. The record originates from a study of blood T cell repertoires in COVID-19. Study overall: COVID-19 samples, acute and convalescent, were from the United States, Italy and Spain. PBMCs, B-cell-depleted T cells, or T cells were the source of the cDNA or gDNA that made up the material.

TCRdb keeps only in-frame clones here, not all; method: immunoSEQ multiplex PCR. Of 300,000 to 400,000 clones listed, roughly 87% were seen once; the top ten hold more than 0.8%. Cohorts were determined from participant-reported clinical history. What the recovered Cohort 3 donors had was two negative PCRs, clearance, or symptom resolution. The origin of this receptor is a woman in her twenties or thirties who had recovered from COVID-19. Material for sequencing was PBMCs or T cells enriched from blood (not recorded which).

CDR3 nucleotide sequence: TGTGCCAGCTCACCATCGGGACAGGATAATCAGCCCCAGCATTTT. Protein sequence: CASSPSGQDNQPQHF. The gene calls are TRBV18 and TRBJ1-5; 8 bases are a match to TRBD1. This CDR3 comprises 15 residues. The germline gives CDR1 KGHSH, CDR2 LQKENI. The V segment lost 2 bases and the J segment 4 bases; nucleotides outside the gene matches: 4.